A single sample gave rise to the 9 T cell receptor beta chains below, sequenced in a study of cytomegalovirus exposure and HLA in healthy donors. The primer mix had 60 Vbeta and 13 Jbeta primers. Assay: immunoSEQ multiplex PCR; the TCRdb copy retains only in-frame clones and omits some. The sample has around 150,000 clones; 84% are singletons. The material sequenced was PBMCs. These receptors all stem from a man younger than 30 in good health and CMV-seronegative.

This chain connects TRBV30 to TRBJ2-7; a possible D gene is TRBD2 (6 bases). The germline V gene has CDR1 GTSNPN and CDR2 SVGIG (reference sequence). Trimming removed 3 bases from V and 5 bases from J, with 11 bases in between. The CDR3 is 12 residues long. CDR3 in amino acids: CAWSPGVNEQYF. The CDR3 DNA is TGTGCCTGGAGCCCGGGGGTGAACGAGCAGTACTTC.

The chain has TRBV7-2 and TRBJ2-1, with unresolved D. The CDR3 length is 13 residues. Trimming removed 2 bases at V and 4 bases at J, with 6 bases between. The V gene's germline CDR1 is SGHTA and CDR2 FQGNSA. This CDR3 reads CASSLSIYNEQFF. As DNA, the CDR3 is TGTGCCAGCAGCTTAAGCATATACAATGAGCAGTTCTTC.

This rearrangement joins TRBV4-1 to TRBJ1-5, with 7 bases lining up with TRBD1. V shed 4 bases, J shed 4 bases, and the junction held 7 bases outside the gene matches. Germline CDR1 and CDR2: MGHRA and YSYEKL. The CDR3 has 15 amino acids. The CDR3 DNA reads TGCGCCAGCAGCCGAACAGACAGGGAAAATCAGCCCCAGCATTTT. Amino acid sequence: CASSRTDRENQPQHF.

This clone was picked up a small number of times. The chain combines TRBV7-3 with TRBJ2-2, with 7 bases lining up with TRBD1. CDR1 SGHTA and CDR2 FQGTGA come from the germline V gene. V trimming: 0 bases; J trimming: 4 bases; junction bases outside the gene matches: 5. CDR3 length: 16 amino acids. The CDR3 DNA sequence: TGTGCCAGCAGCTTAACGATTGGACAGGCCACCGGGGAGCTGTTTTTT. Amino acid sequence: CASSLTIGQATGELFF.

This chain uses TRBV19 with TRBJ2-7; TRBD1 agrees at 8 bases. The germline V gene has CDR1 LNHDA and CDR2 SQIVND (reference sequence). The junction had 4 bases not matched to a gene; V was cut back by 1 base and J by 2 bases. This CDR3 is built from 15 residues. The CDR3 DNA sequence: TGTGCCAGTAGTATAGGTGCACAGGGGGCCTACGAGCAGTACTTC. Its protein product is CASSIGAQGAYEQYF.

The J gene is TRBJ2-2, the V gene TRBV19, with TRBD2 matching over 13 bases. Per the germline V gene, CDR1 is LNHDA and CDR2 is SQIVND (reference sequence). This CDR3 comprises 18 residues. V was clipped by 5 bases and J by 6 bases; unmatched bases: 12. The CDR3 nucleotides read TGTGCCAGTAGTTTCCTCCCGGGACTAGCGGGGCGGGCCGGGGAGCTGTTTTTT. This gives the protein CASSFLPGLAGRAGELFF.

CDR3 loop: CASSQEEGSSGANVLTF. The CDR3 DNA reads as TGCGCCAGCAGCCAAGAGGAGGGAAGCTCTGGGGCCAACGTCCTGACTTTC. J is TRBJ2-6 and V is TRBV4-1, with D perhaps TRBD2 (6 bases). The CDR3 runs 17 residues. Germline V gene data show CDR1 as MGHRA and CDR2 as YSYEKL. V dropped 0 bases and J dropped 0 bases, with 9 bases sitting between them.

A few counts support this clone. The genes are TRBV6-4 and TRBJ2-1, with 10 bases that match TRBD2. The CDR3 runs 14 residues. V gave up 5 bases and J gave up 8 bases; unmatched junction bases: 6. The germline CDR1 and CDR2 sequences are MRHNA and SNTAGT. The CDR3 loop is CASSLGTSVDEQFF. CDR3 nucleotide sequence: TGTGCCAGCAGTCTCGGGACTAGCGTCGATGAGCAGTTCTTC.

This chain connects TRBV7-2 to TRBJ2-7, with a tentative D call TRBD1 (5 bases). Deletions cut 1 base from V and 3 bases from J, with 7 bases between. Germline V gene data show CDR1 as SGHTA and CDR2 as FQGNSA. This CDR3 has 13 amino acids. The DNA for the CDR3 is TGTGCCAGCAGCTTAGACAGGAGCTACGAGCAGTACTTC. Translating it yields CASSLDRSYEQYF.